This paragraph covers one T cell receptor beta chain sequence. The count of this clone is one. Its antigen is still unknown. The sample holds no much larger clone one base away, and base qualities are not on file. Library preparation was by the immunoSEQ multiplex PCR assay. The clones in this table, taken by TCRdb from immuneACCESS, are in-frame only. Not every clone is retained; where verified, under half of the shortfall comes from an unresolved V gene, and the cause of the rest is unknown. The table for this sample lists about 380,000 clones; around 93% of them were counted only once. Approximately 0.02% of the sample comes from the top ten. The data belong to a study of shared T cell receptors in the human thymus (dated by TCRdb to the early 2020s). Regarding the complete study: The study investigated the way shared, self-reactive T-cell receptor alpha chains are produced in the human thymus.

Relative to germline, V is missing 3 bases and J is missing 0 bases, with 6 bases of the junction outside any gene match. From the cysteine up to the phenylalanine, the CDR3 has a length of 16 residues. The retained sequence is limited to the CDR3, 48 bases, with the frame set at the first base. According to the germline V gene, CDR1 reads SGHTS and CDR2 reads YDEGEE. The rearranged segments are TRBV5-8 and TRBJ1-1, with 9 middle bases fitting TRBD1. The TCR was taken from a human donor. Sequencing input: thymocytes. The CDR3 here reads CASSSADRGLNTEAFF. The nucleotides read TGTGCCAGCAGCTCGGCGGACAGGGGATTGAACACTGAAGCTTTCTTT.